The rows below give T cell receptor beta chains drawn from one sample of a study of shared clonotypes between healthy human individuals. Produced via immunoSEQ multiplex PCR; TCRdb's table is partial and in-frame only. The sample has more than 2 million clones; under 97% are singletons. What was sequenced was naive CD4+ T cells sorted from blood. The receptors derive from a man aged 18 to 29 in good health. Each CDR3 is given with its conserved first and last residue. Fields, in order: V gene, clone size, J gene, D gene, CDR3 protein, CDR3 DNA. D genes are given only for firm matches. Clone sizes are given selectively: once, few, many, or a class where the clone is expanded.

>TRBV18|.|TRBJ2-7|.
CASSPRSDSYEQYF
TGTGCCAGCTCACCGCGGTCAGACTCCTACGAGCAGTACTTC
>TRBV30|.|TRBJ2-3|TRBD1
CAWSPGQGQSDTQYF
TGTGCCTGGAGTCCGGGACAGGGTCAATCAGATACGCAGTATTTT
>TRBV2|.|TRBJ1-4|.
CASSNEKLFF
TGTGCCAGCAGTAATGAAAAACTGTTTTTT
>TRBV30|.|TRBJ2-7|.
CAWNIIRDDEQYF
TGTGCCTGGAACATTATCAGGGACGACGAGCAGTACTTC
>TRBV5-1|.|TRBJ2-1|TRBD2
CASSYLAGEAFF
TGCGCCAGCAGCTATTTAGCGGGAGAGGCGTTCTTC
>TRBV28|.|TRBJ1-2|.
CASSSRVNNYGYTF
TGTGCCAGCAGTTCTAGGGTGAATAACTATGGCTACACCTTC
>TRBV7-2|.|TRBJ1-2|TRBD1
CASSLYPGVDRGSYTF
TGTGCCAGCAGCTTATATCCCGGGGTCGACAGGGGTAGCTACACCTTC
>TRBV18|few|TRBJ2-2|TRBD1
CASSPGQGNTGELFF
TGTGCCAGCTCACCGGGACAGGGGAACACCGGGGAGCTGTTTTTT
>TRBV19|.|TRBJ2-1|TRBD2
CASSRWTSGGYNEQFF
TGTGCCAGTAGCCGTTGGACTAGCGGGGGCTACAATGAGCAGTTCTTC
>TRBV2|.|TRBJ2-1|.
CASGTSNEQFF
TGTGCCAGCGGGACGAGCAATGAGCAGTTCTTC
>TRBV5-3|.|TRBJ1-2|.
CASSSGRVNYGYTF
TGTGCCAGCAGCTCGGGACGGGTTAACTATGGCTACACCTTC
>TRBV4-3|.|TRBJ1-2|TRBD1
CASSRQGTGSLNGYTF
TGCGCCAGCAGCCGCCAAGGGACAGGGTCGTTGAATGGCTACACCTTC
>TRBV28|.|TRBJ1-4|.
CASSPGLGTNEKLFF
TGTGCCAGCAGCCCAGGTTTGGGGACTAATGAAAAACTGTTTTTT
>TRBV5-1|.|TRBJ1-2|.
CASSADSTRFYGYTF
TGCGCCAGCAGCGCGGACAGTACGAGATTCTATGGCTACACCTTC
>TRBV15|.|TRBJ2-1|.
CATSRERNSIGGEQFF
TGTGCCACCAGCAGAGAAAGGAACTCGATTGGCGGTGAGCAGTTCTTC
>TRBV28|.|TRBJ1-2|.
CASTGELYGYTF
TGTGCCAGCACGGGGGAACTCTATGGCTACACCTTC
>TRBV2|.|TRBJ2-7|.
CASSDPGRSSYEQYF
TGTGCCAGCAGTGATCCTGGGAGATCTTCCTACGAGCAGTACTTC
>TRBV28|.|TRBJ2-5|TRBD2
CASSSRLAGETQYF
TGTGCCAGCAGTTCCAGACTAGCCGGAGAGACCCAGTACTTC
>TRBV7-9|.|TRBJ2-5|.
CASSFSSEQETQYF
TGTGCCAGCAGCTTCAGTAGCGAACAAGAGACCCAGTACTTC
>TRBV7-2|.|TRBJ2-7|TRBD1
CASSLGQGRQYF
TGTGCCAGCAGCCTAGGACAGGGACGGCAGTACTTC
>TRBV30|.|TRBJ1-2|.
CAWDRRGVNYGYTF
TGTGCCTGGGACCGGAGGGGGGTGAACTATGGCTACACCTTC
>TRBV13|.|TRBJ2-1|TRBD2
CASSPPRGTRYNEQFF
TGTGCCAGCAGCCCCCCGCGGGGGACTCGCTACAATGAGCAGTTCTTC
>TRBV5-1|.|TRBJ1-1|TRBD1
CASSLAGQGPGPEAFF
TGCGCCAGCAGCTTGGCCGGACAGGGGCCAGGGCCTGAAGCTTTCTTT
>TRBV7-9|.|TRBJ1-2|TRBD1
CASSLGGLGQRSYGYTF
TGTGCCAGCAGCTTAGGGGGGCTGGGACAGCGAAGCTATGGCTACACCTTC
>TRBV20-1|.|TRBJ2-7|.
CSARQSYEQYF
TGCAGTGCTAGGCAGTCCTACGAGCAGTACTTC
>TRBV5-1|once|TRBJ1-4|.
CASSLVDATNEKLFF
TGCGCCAGCAGCTTGGTGGATGCAACTAATGAAAAACTGTTTTTT
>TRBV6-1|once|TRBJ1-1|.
CASHRQGPVNTEAFF
TGTGCCAGTCACCGGCAGGGTCCCGTTAACACTGAAGCTTTCTTT